The present entry profiles one TCR beta chain with its context. The CDR3 loop spans 15 amino acids. CDR1 and CDR2 (germline): LNHDA, SQIVND (reference sequence). V lost 7 bases, J lost 6 bases, and 12 bases stayed unmatched. Sequencing was performed with immunoSEQ multiplex PCR; in TCRdb, only in-frame clones are kept and a portion is missing. The top ten hold 1.2% of the sample, which has tens of thousands of clones, 91% seen once. The sample originates from a study of T cell changes during pregnancy in multiple sclerosis. This TCR came from a female donor in good health, enrolled as a control in a pregnancy study. Sequenced material: peripheral blood, taken after pregnancy. The chain uses TRBV19 and TRBJ1-5; TRBD1 agrees at 7 bases. CDR3 sequence reads: CASTPMVGGGQPQHF. The CDR3 bases are TGTGCCAGTACCCCAATGGTAGGGGGCGGTCAGCCCCAGCATTTT.